The 17 T cell receptor beta chains in this list originate from one sample, sequenced in a study of shared clonotypes between healthy human individuals. Data came from immunoSEQ multiplex PCR; TCRdb stores just in-frame clones and leaves some out. The sample lists a few million clones, around 92% seen once, with approximately 0.41% in the top ten. Specimen: naive CD4+ T cells from PBMCs. Subset given: CD45RA+ positively selected. The source of these receptors is a man younger than 30 in good health. Some clones in this sample may be carry-over from other donors' samples.

DNA for the CDR3: TGTGCCAGCAGCCGGGACATTGGGGATGGAAACACCATATATTTT. Translated: CASSRDIGDGNTIYF. The chain joins TRBV7-3 to TRBJ1-3, with D possibly being TRBD1 (6 bases). V lost 5 bases and J 3 bases, leaving 14 bases between the germline ends. CDR1 and CDR2 from the germline V gene are SGHTA and FQGTGA. The CDR3 length is 15 residues. Full variable domain (rest looked up from reference TRBV7-3 and TRBJ1-3): GAGVSQTPSNKVTEKGKYVELRCDPISGHTALYWYRQSLGQGPEFLIYFQGTGAADDSGLPNDRFFAVRPEGSVSTLKIQRTERGDSAVYLCASSRDIGDGNTIYFGEGSWLTVV.

This chain connects TRBV6-5 to TRBJ1-4; 7 bases match TRBD1. Per germline, CDR1 MNHEY and CDR2 SVGAGI. This CDR3 has 15 amino acids. V shed 4 bases and J 4 bases; nucleotides not matched to a gene: 6. CDR3 sequence (DNA): TGTGCCAGCAGTTTAACCGGGACAGTTAATGAAAAACTGTTTTTT. Translation: CASSLTGTVNEKLFF.

The CDR3 protein is CASSLAQDLSGNTIYF. The DNA for the CDR3 is TGTGCCAGCAGCTTAGCACAGGACCTCTCTGGAAACACCATATATTTT. The V call is TRBV7-9, the J call TRBJ1-3; a weak D match, TRBD1 (5 bases). Trimming pared 0 bases from V and 0 bases from J, leaving 9 bases between. This CDR3 is built from 16 residues. Germline CDR1 reads SEHNR; CDR2 reads FQNEAQ (reference sequence).

In DNA, the CDR3 is TGTGCCAGTAGTATATTGGGGCAGGGGGCGATCTACGAGCAGTACTTC. Protein: CASSILGQGAIYEQYF. The V gene is TRBV19, the J gene TRBJ2-7; 8 bases match TRBD1. V lost 2 bases to trimming and J lost 3 bases; unmatched junction nucleotides: 9. The CDR3 loop spans 16 amino acids. The germline V gene encodes CDR1 LNHDA and CDR2 SQIVND (reference sequence).

J is TRBJ2-1 and V is TRBV6-1, with TRBD2 matching over 11 bases. CDR3 length: 16 residues. Trimming removed 3 bases from V and 3 bases from J; junction bases left unmatched: 4. The germline CDR1 and CDR2 sequences are MNHNS and SASEGT. In DNA, the CDR3 is TGTGCCAGCAGTGAGGCCGGGACTAGCGGCTACAATGAGCAGTTCTTC. This sequence encodes CASSEAGTSGYNEQFF.

The genes are TRBV6-5 and TRBJ1-1; TRBD1 matches at 8 bases. CDR1 MNHEY and CDR2 SVGAGI come from the germline V gene. V shed 0 bases, J shed 6 bases, and the junction held 6 bases outside the gene matches. The CDR3 is 15 amino acids. CDR3 in amino acids: CASSYSGRGRPEAFF. In nucleotides, the CDR3 is TGTGCCAGCAGTTACTCTGGCAGGGGGCGGCCTGAAGCTTTCTTT.

Turning to this clone: Other DNA sequences from this sample encode an identical CDR3 as well. The genes are TRBV28 and TRBJ1-5, with D possibly being TRBD1 (5 bases). This CDR3 region has 13 residues. Germline V CDR1 and CDR2: MDHEN, SYDVKM. V lost 8 bases and J 0 bases, leaving 8 bases between the germline ends. The CDR3 region has the DNA TGTGCCAGCCGGGACTCTAGCAATCAGCCCCAGCATTTT. It yields the protein CASRDSSNQPQHF.

This chain links TRBV11-3 with TRBJ2-1, with D hard to call. CDR1 and CDR2 (germline): SGHNT, YENEEA. This CDR3 has 13 residues. V gave up 5 bases and J gave up 6 bases, with 11 bases separating them. The CDR3 loop reads CASSPSRLNEQFF. CDR3 nucleotides: TGTGCCAGCAGCCCTAGTCGGCTCAATGAGCAGTTCTTC.

V is TRBV7-9 and J is TRBJ2-1, with 10 bases that match TRBD1. The CDR3 has 16 amino acids. The V segment lost 3 bases and the J segment 6 bases; nucleotides outside the gene matches: 8. CDR1 and CDR2 (germline): SEHNR, FQNEAQ (reference sequence). CDR3 protein: CASSLSPGQGPNEQFF. The CDR3 bases are TGTGCCAGCAGCTTGTCCCCGGGACAGGGGCCCAATGAGCAGTTCTTC.

This clone was seen once. The rearrangement joins TRBV5-6 to TRBJ2-3; tentative D call: TRBD2 (5 bases). Germline V gives CDR1 SGHDT, CDR2 YYEEEE. The CDR3 runs to 16 residues. V was pared by 4 bases and J by 1 base, with 16 bases between. CDR3 bases: TGTGCCAGCAGCCCCCCCCGCGGGTGGGGCACAGATACGCAGTATTTT. Translating gives CASSPPRGWGTDTQYF.

The chain combines TRBV6-5 with TRBJ2-7; D call uncertain. Trimming removed 0 bases at V and 12 bases at J, with 18 bases between. The germline CDR1 and CDR2 sequences are MNHEY and SVGAGI. The CDR3 spans 14 residues. The CDR3 sequence is CASSYSSTAWDPYF. The DNA for the CDR3 is TGTGCCAGCAGTTACTCGAGCACAGCCTGGGATCCGTACTTC.

Comment on this clone: Distinct nucleotide sequences in the sample also encode this CDR3. The chain uses TRBV9 and TRBJ2-7; a weak D match, TRBD1 (5 bases). The CDR3 totals 14 residues. The V gene's germline CDR1 is SGDLS and CDR2 YYNGEE. V was clipped by 2 bases and J by 0 bases, with 9 bases between them. The CDR3 DNA reads as TGTGCCAGCAGCGTGTCAGGGTTCTCCTACGAGCAGTACTTC. Its protein product is CASSVSGFSYEQYF.

The V gene is TRBV28, the J gene TRBJ2-1, with 12 bases matching TRBD1. V gave up 4 bases and J gave up 7 bases; unmatched junction bases: 8. Germline V gives CDR1 MDHEN, CDR2 SYDVKM. The CDR3 is 16 residues long. The CDR3: CASSSPGTGGTNEQFF. For the CDR3, the DNA is TGTGCCAGCAGTTCCCCCGGGACAGGGGGCACGAATGAGCAGTTCTTC.

This chain joins TRBV28 and TRBJ2-7; unclear D gene. Germline V gene sequence: CDR1 MDHEN, CDR2 SYDVKM. Between the trimmed V and J ends, which lost 5 bases and 0 bases, there was a span of 17 bases. The length of the CDR3 is 16 residues. The CDR3 here is CASSPSSISRSYEQYF. Written as DNA, the CDR3 is TGTGCCAGCAGTCCGAGTTCGATAAGTCGCTCCTACGAGCAGTACTTC.

The chain couples TRBV7-2 to TRBJ2-1; TRBD2 is a possible D gene (6 bases). This CDR3 is 15 amino acids long. V was clipped by 2 bases and J by 7 bases, with 15 bases between them. Germline lookup yields CDR1 SGHTA and CDR2 FQGNSA. The CDR3 bases are TGTGCCAGCAGCTTATGGGGAGGCGGAGGGAATGAGCAGTTCTTC. Amino acids: CASSLWGGGGNEQFF.

CDR3 protein: CASSLEGQVGEQYF. CDR3 DNA sequence: TGTGCCAGCAGCTTAGAGGGGCAAGTAGGCGAGCAGTACTTC. The rearrangement joins TRBV7-9 to TRBJ2-7, with D possibly being TRBD1 (5 bases). The CDR3 is 14 residues long. V was pared by 1 base and J by 6 bases, with 13 bases between. Germline-derived CDR1 and CDR2 are SEHNR and FQNEAQ (reference sequence). Together with reference TRBV7-9 and TRBJ2-7, the CDR3 gives the full variable domain: DTGVSQNPRHKITKRGQNVTFRCDPISEHNRLYWYRQTLGQGPEFLTYFQNEAQLEKSRLLSDRFSAERPKGSFSTLEIQRTEQGDSAMYLCASSLEGQVGEQYFGPGTRLTVT.

The chain employs TRBV7-9 and TRBJ1-4; 7 nucleotides match TRBD1. Trimming cost V 4 bases and J 7 bases; bases outside gene matches: 6. CDR3 size: 14 residues. The germline V gene encodes CDR1 SEHNR and CDR2 FQNEAQ (reference sequence). In DNA form, the CDR3 reads TGTGCCAGCAGCTCAGACAGGGATAGTGAAAAACTGTTTTTT. Protein product: CASSSDRDSEKLFF.